This T cell receptor beta chain came from a study of T-cell reconstitution after alpha-beta-depleted transplantation in children. This clonotype was picked up many times. Its antigen is still unknown. General study findings and limits: As was reported, about two months after transplant, alpha-beta T cells came from several hundred expanded graft clones. Surviving recipient T cells and thymic progenitors produced the high day-60 TCRbeta diversity seen in some patients. Newly generated T cells supplied most T-cell counts and diversity one year post-transplant.

The TCRbeta library incorporated unique molecular identifiers. MiXCR was run by TCRdb on the PCR reads, yielding one entry per CDR3 protein. The sample lists roughly 200,000 distinct CDR3 sequences, about 7% occurring once. This clonotype was sampled from a boy aged 2-15 years with acute lymphoblastic leukemia, due to receive a stem cell transplant. Sequencing was performed on PBMCs, taken before TCRalphabeta/CD19-depleted stem cell transplant.

CDR3 protein: CASSFMTRQLDSPNTGELFF. The CDR3 nucleotides read TGTGCCAGCAGTTTCATGACGAGACAATTAGACAGCCCTAACACCGGGGAGCTGTTTTTT. The chain carries TRBV7-8 and TRBJ2-2; TRBD1 is a possible D gene (5 bases). Trimming cost V 6 bases and J 2 bases, with 28 bases left between them. The CDR3 consists of 20 residues. The germline gives CDR1 SGHVS, CDR2 FQNEAQ. The whole variable domain, filled in from reference TRBV7-8 and TRBJ2-2, reads GAGVSQSPRYKVAKRGQDVALRCDPISGHVSLFWYQQALGQGPEFLTYFQNEAQLDKSGLPSDRFFAERPEGSVSTLKIQRTQQEDSAVYLCASSFMTRQLDSPNTGELFFGEGSRLTVL.